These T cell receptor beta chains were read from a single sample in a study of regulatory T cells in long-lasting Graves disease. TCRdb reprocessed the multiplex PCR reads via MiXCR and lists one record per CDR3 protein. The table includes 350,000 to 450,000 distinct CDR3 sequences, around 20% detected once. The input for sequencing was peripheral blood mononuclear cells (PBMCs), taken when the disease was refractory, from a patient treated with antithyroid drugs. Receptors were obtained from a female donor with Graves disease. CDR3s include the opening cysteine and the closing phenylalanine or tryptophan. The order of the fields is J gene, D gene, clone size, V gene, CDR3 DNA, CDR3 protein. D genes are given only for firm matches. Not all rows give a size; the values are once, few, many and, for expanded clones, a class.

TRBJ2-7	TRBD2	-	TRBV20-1	TGCAGTGCCGGACTAGCGGGAGACGAGCAGTACTTC	CSAGLAGDEQYF
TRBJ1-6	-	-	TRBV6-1	TGTGCCAGCAACTACGGGGGGGGGGGATCCTATAATTCACCCCTCCACTTT	CASNYGGGGSYNSPLHF
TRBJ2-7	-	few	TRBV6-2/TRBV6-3	TGTGCCAGCAGTTACTCGAGGGACATGACCTACGAGCAGTACTTC	CASSYSRDMTYEQYF
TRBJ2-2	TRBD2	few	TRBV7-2	TGTGCCAGCAGCCTCCACAGACTAGCGGGAGGAACCAGGTCCGGGGAGCTGTTTTTT	CASSLHRLAGGTRSGELFF
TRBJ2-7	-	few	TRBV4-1	TGCGCCAGCAGCCAAGAGACAGGATTTTCCTACGAGCAGTACTTC	CASSQETGFSYEQYF
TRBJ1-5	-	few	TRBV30	TGTGCCTGGAGTGGGCCCGACCATAATCAGCCCCAGCATTTT	CAWSGPDHNQPQHF
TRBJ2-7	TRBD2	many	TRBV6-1	TGTGCCATCACAGCGGGAGTACCCTACGAGCAGTACTTC	CAITAGVPYEQYF
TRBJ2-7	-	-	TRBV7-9	TGTGCCAGCGGCCTGACGAGGGCCCCCGGCGAGCAGTACTTC	CASGLTRAPGEQYF
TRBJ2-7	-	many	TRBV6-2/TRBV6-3	TGTGCCAGCAGTTACTCACTTAGGGGTTACGAGCAGTACTTC	CASSYSLRGYEQYF
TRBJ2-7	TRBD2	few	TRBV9	TGTGCCAGCAGCCCGGTAGCGGGAGGCTACGAGCAGTACTTC	CASSPVAGGYEQYF
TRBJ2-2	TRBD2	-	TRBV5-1	TGCGCCAGCAGCTACCGGACTAGCGGGAGCCCCGGGGAGCTGTTTTTT	CASSYRTSGSPGELFF
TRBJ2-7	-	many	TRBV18	TGTGCCAGCAGCCAGTATAGGGGATCCTACGAGCAGTACTTC	CASSQYRGSYEQYF
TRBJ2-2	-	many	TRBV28	TGTGCCAGCAGGTGGGACGAGAACACCGGGGAGCTGTTTTTT	CASRWDENTGELFF
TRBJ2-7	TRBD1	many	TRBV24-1	TGTGCCACCAGTGATCCCGGGACAGGGGGCTACGAGCAGTACTTC	CATSDPGTGGYEQYF
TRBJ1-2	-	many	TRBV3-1	TGTGCCAGCAGCCAAGATAACAGTAACTTCCGCGGCTACACCTTC	CASSQDNSNFRGYTF
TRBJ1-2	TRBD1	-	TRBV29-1	TGCAGCGTTGAGAGGGGTCAGGGGGATGGCTACACCTTC	CSVERGQGDGYTF
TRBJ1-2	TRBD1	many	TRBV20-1	TGCAGTGCTGTCGACAGGGACCGAATGAGGAACTATGGCTACACCTTC	CSAVDRDRMRNYGYTF
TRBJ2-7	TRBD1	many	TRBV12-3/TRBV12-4	TGTGCCAGCACCGTGGGACAGGGAAACTACGAGCAGTACTTC	CASTVGQGNYEQYF
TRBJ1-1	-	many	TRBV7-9	TGTGCCAGCAGATCCGGTCCGCAGAACACTGAAGCTTTCTTT	CASRSGPQNTEAFF
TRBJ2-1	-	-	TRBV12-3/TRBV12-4	TGTGCCAGCAGCCCTGGGGGTGAGGGAGAAGAAAACTACAATGAGCAGTTCTTC	CASSPGGEGEENYNEQFF
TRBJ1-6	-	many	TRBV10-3	TGTGCCATCAGTGAGTCAAGATCTCCCCTCCACTTT	CAISESRSPLHF
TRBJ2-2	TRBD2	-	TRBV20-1	TGCAGTGCGATTTCAAGCGGGGGAACCGGGGAGCTGTTTTTT	CSAISSGGTGELFF
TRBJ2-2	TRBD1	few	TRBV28	TGTGCGGGGGGGACAGGGCGGAACACCGGGGAGCTGTTTTTT	CAGGTGRNTGELFF
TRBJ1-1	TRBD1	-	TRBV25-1	TGTGCCAGCAGTGAATATATTGGGACAGGGCACTCTGAAGCTTTCTTT	CASSEYIGTGHSEAFF
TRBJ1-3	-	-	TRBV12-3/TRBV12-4	TGTGCCAGCAGTTTTTTTTGGCAGGGAGGCGGAAACACCATATATTTT	CASSFFWQGGGNTIYF
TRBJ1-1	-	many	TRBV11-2	TGTGCCAGCAGCATCCTGCGTGGGACTGAAGCTTTCTTT	CASSILRGTEAFF
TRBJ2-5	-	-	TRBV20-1	TGCAGTGCTAGAGATCCGTTCTGGGCATTTGAGACCCAGTACTTC	CSARDPFWAFETQYF
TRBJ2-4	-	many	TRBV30	TGTGCCTGGAGTGCCCAGGGATCGGGCATTCAGTACTTC	CAWSAQGSGIQYF
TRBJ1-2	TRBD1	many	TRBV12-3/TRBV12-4	TGTGCCAGCAGTCTGGGACAGGGGTTTGGCTACACCTTC	CASSLGQGFGYTF
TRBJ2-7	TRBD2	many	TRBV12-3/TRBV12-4	TGTGCCAGCAGCCCCTGGGTGGCGGGAGGCCTATGGGACGAGCAGTACTTC	CASSPWVAGGLWDEQYF
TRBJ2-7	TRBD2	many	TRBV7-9	TGTGCCAGCAGCCCTACGGGGGGGGAGCAGTACTTC	CASSPTGGEQYF
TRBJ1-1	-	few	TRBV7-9	TGTGCCAGCAGCCAGAATGAGGAGGTAGCTTTCTTT	CASSQNEEVAFF
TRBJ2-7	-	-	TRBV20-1	TGCAGTGCTAGGGCCCTTAGGGGCGAGCAGTACTTC	CSARALRGEQYF
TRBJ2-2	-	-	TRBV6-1	TGTGCCAGCAGCGAGAGGGGGGTGGCGAAGAACACCGGGGAGCTGTTTTTT	CASSERGVAKNTGELFF
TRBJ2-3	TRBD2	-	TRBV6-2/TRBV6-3	TGTGCCAGCAGGCGATTTAGCGGGAGAGCAGATACGCAGTATTTT	CASRRFSGRADTQYF
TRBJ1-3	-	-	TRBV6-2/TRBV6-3	TGTGCCAGCAGACGGGACTTTAGCTCTGGAAACACCATATATTTT	CASRRDFSSGNTIYF
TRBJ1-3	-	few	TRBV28	TGTGCCAGCAGTCCTCGAGGGTTTCGGAGTTCTGGAAACACCATATATTTT	CASSPRGFRSSGNTIYF
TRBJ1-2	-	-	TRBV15	TGTGCCACCAGCGAGCCCCCGGGCTATGGCTACACCTTC	CATSEPPGYGYTF
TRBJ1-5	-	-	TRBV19	TGTGCCAGTAGTATAAATTCAGGGGCCGGCAATCAGCCCCAGCATTTT	CASSINSGAGNQPQHF
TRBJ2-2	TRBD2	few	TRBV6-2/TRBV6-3	TGTGCCAGCAGTCCACATAAGTGGGCGGGAGGTGCCGGGGAGCTGTTTTTT	CASSPHKWAGGAGELFF
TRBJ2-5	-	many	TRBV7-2	TGTGCCAGCAGCTTAGTTATGGAGACCCAGTACTTC	CASSLVMETQYF
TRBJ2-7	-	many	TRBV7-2	TGTGCCAGCAGCCTACCGACCGGGTTCGAGCAGTACTTC	CASSLPTGFEQYF
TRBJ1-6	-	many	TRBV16	TGTGCCAGCAGCCAATCCCCCACAGGGTGGGAATCACCCCTCCACTTT	CASSQSPTGWESPLHF